This T cell receptor beta chain was sequenced during a study of CXCR3-negative and CXCR3-positive naive CD8 T cells. Notes on this clonotype: Its antigen remains unidentified.

Notes on the study in general: CXCR3-positive naive cells had TRB CDR3s that were more hydrophobic than CXCR3-negative naive cells had. Naive subsets expressed similar surface CD5; TRB CDR3 features served to infer TCR strength.

The libraries of TRB cDNA were constructed through 5' RACE using UMI labels. TCRdb reprocessed the 5' RACE reads, with one entry per CDR3 protein and no DNA. The listing records around 130,000 distinct CDR3 sequences. Germline CDR1 is SGHRS and CDR2 is YFSETQ. There are 15 residues in the CDR3. Sequences were obtained from naive CXCR3+ CD8+ T cells from blood. The subset denotes: CD45RO-CCR7+CD27+CD95- naive CD8+ T cells expressing CXCR3 (TNR3+). The V call is TRBV5-1, the J call TRBJ1-1; the D call of TRBD1 rests on TCRdb alone, since no DNA is present to check it. This sequence originates from a human donor in good health. Some clones in this sample may be carry-over from other donors' samples. CDR3 amino acids: CASSPGTGENTEAFF. The whole variable domain, remainder taken from reference TRBV5-1 and TRBJ1-1, is KAGVTQTPRYLIKTRGQQVTLSCSPISGHRSVSWYQQTPGQGLQFLFEYFSETQRNKGNFPGRFSGRQFSNSRSEMNVSTLELGDSALYLCASSPGTGENTEAFFGQGTRLTVV.